The entry below describes one T cell receptor beta chain. Its target is not known. The source of the sample is a study of shared clonotypes between healthy human individuals. Trimming stripped 4 bases from V and 6 bases from J, with 15 bases between. CDR1 is MDHEN and CDR2 is SYDVKM in the germline V gene. CDR3 length equals 14 residues. TCRdb's table, derived via immunoSEQ multiplex PCR, lists solely in-frame clones and lacks some. The sample yields under 1,100,000 clones, 70% to 80% seen once. Study-wide findings and caveats: The sampled material consisted only of blood, and tissue repertoires are likely to differ.

The V and J genes are TRBV28 and TRBJ1-1; possible D gene TRBD1, 6 bases. Input material: memory CD4+ T cells sorted from blood. Noted subset: CD45RA-negative fraction. This receptor was identified in a man aged 18 to 30 in good health. The CDR3 DNA reads TGTGCCAGCAGTTACCCCGGGACAAACCCTGAAGCTTTCTTT. Translated, it gives CASSYPGTNPEAFF.